Shown below are 16 T cell receptor beta chains from a single sample sequenced in a study of cytomegalovirus exposure and HLA in healthy donors. Measured with immunoSEQ multiplex PCR; TCRdb has only the in-frame clones, and not every one. The top ten clones hold about 1.9% of a sample with tens of thousands of clones, less than 95% of them seen once. Sequencing was done on a sample of PBMCs. These receptors were taken from a young woman in good health and CMV-seropositive.

The chain couples TRBV4-1 to TRBJ2-2; 9 bases are a match to TRBD1. This CDR3 has 17 residues. Germline CDR1 is MGHRA and CDR2 is YSYEKL. Unmatched junction bases numbered 10, after V lost 4 bases and J lost 4 bases. CDR3 nucleotide sequence: TGCGCCAGCAGCCTAGATAGGGGACAGGGAGTCACCGGGGAGCTGTTTTTT. Its protein is CASSLDRGQGVTGELFF.

The chain has TRBV7-3 and TRBJ2-6; unclear D gene. Germline assignment: CDR1 SGHTA and CDR2 FQGTGA. V shed 7 bases and J shed 7 bases, with 5 bases lying between them. The CDR3 sequence is 11 residues long. CDR3 residues: CASTGANVLTF. The DNA of the CDR3 is TGTGCCAGCACGGGTGCCAACGTCCTGACTTTC.

The V gene is TRBV30, the J gene TRBJ2-7, with a possible D match to TRBD2 (6 bases). The ends were cut back, 5 bases at V and 2 bases at J, with 16 bases in the middle. CDR1 is GTSNPN, CDR2 SVGIG, per germline (reference sequence). The CDR3 is made up of 14 amino acids. CDR3: CAWESSAGTYEQYF. The CDR3 DNA sequence: TGTGCCTGGGAGTCATCCGCGGGAACCTACGAGCAGTACTTC.

The chain employs TRBV11-3 and TRBJ2-7; D ambiguous. Trimming stripped 1 base from V and 0 bases from J, with 7 bases between. CDR1 is SGHNT and CDR2 is YENEEA in the germline V gene. This CDR3 is built from 14 residues. The CDR3 region has the DNA TGTGCCAGCAGCTTAGTCGCCAGCTCCTACGAGCAGTACTTC. This encodes CASSLVASSYEQYF. The whole variable domain, remainder taken from reference TRBV11-3 and TRBJ2-7, is EAGVVQSPRYKIIEKKQPVAFWCNPISGHNTLYWYLQNLGQGPELLIRYENEEAVDDSQLPKDRFSAERLKGVDSTLKIQPAELGDSAVYLCASSLVASSYEQYFGPGTRLTVT.

The J gene is TRBJ1-4, the V gene TRBV27, with D tentatively TRBD1 (5 bases). V lost 2 bases to trimming and J lost 7 bases, with 14 bases between them. The length of the CDR3 is 15 residues. Germline V gene lookup returns CDR1 MNHEY and CDR2 SMNVEV (reference sequence). The CDR3 DNA reads TGTGCCAGCAGTTTAGGGGGACTATCCCGTGAAAAACTGTTTTTT. This sequence encodes CASSLGGLSREKLFF.

This chain links TRBV5-6 with TRBJ2-1; 10 bases agree with TRBD1. CDR3 size: 15 residues. J was trimmed by 5 bases and V by 0 bases; bases with no gene match: 2. CDR1 is SGHDT and CDR2 is YYEEEE in the germline V gene. Here the CDR3 reads CASSLAGQGNNEQFF. The CDR3 coding sequence is TGTGCCAGCAGCTTGGCGGGACAGGGGAACAATGAGCAGTTCTTC. Using reference TRBV5-6 and TRBJ2-1 for the parts outside the CDR3, the full variable domain is DAGVTQSPTHLIKTRGQQVTLRCSPKSGHDTVSWYQQALGQGPQFIFQYYEEEERQRGNFPDRFSGHQFPNYSSELNVNALLLGDSALYLCASSLAGQGNNEQFFGPGTRLTVL.

This chain uses TRBV6-1 with TRBJ1-1, with D possibly matching TRBD1 (5 bases). The germline CDR1 and CDR2 sequences are MNHNS and SASEGT. Trimming pared 8 bases from V and 8 bases from J, leaving 21 bases between. The CDR3 is 14 amino acids. The CDR3 here is CASLPGDLGLEAFF. Written as DNA, the CDR3 is TGTGCCAGCCTACCCGGCGATCTGGGACTGGAAGCTTTCTTT.

This clone occurred once. The chain combines TRBV7-2 with TRBJ1-5, with TRBD1 identical over 9 bases. The CDR3 extends over 16 amino acids. CDR1 is SGHTA and CDR2 is FQGNSA in the germline V gene. Germline trimming cut 5 bases from V and 6 bases from J; bases unmatched to any gene: 11. DNA for the CDR3: TGTGCCAGCAGCCTCACACAGGGGGCGTTAGGTCAGCCCCAGCATTTT. Translating it yields CASSLTQGALGQPQHF.

The chain combines TRBV29-1 with TRBJ2-3; no firm D call. The germline gives CDR1 SQVTM, CDR2 ANQGSEA. The V gene lost 7 bases and the J gene lost 6 bases, with 17 bases spanning the gap. CDR3 length: 13 residues. This CDR3 is CSAIAALMDTQYF. The CDR3 nucleotides read TGCAGCGCGATAGCAGCCCTCATGGATACGCAGTATTTT.

This rearrangement joins TRBV27 to TRBJ2-1, with D unclear. The germline CDR1 and CDR2 sequences are MNHEY and SMNVEV (reference sequence). V was pared by 8 bases and J by 9 bases, with 14 bases between. The CDR3 has 12 residues. The CDR3 bases are TGTGCCAGCCGGAAAGACCCGGGTGAGCAGTTCTTC. Residues: CASRKDPGEQFF.

The rearrangement links TRBV11-3 to TRBJ1-5; 9 bases are shared with TRBD1. Germline V lookup: CDR1 SGHNT, CDR2 YENEEA. The CDR3 extends over 20 amino acids. With V trimmed by 5 bases and J by 0 bases, 17 bases remained unmatched. CDR3 nucleotides: TGTGCCAGCAGCACACCCACCGGGGACAGGGACTCGGATAGCAATCAGCCCCAGCATTTT. This gives the protein CASSTPTGDRDSDSNQPQHF.

The chain has TRBV19 and TRBJ2-1; TRBD1 agrees at 10 bases. The CDR3 is 15 amino acids. The ends lost 6 bases at V and 3 bases at J; junction bases unmatched: 5. CDR1 LNHDA and CDR2 SQIVND come from the germline V gene (reference sequence). The CDR3 reads CASRGDRGSYNEQFF. Written as DNA, the CDR3 is TGTGCCAGTAGGGGGGACAGGGGAAGCTACAATGAGCAGTTCTTC.

V and J are TRBV10-3 and TRBJ2-2, with a tentative D call TRBD1 (5 bases). The CDR3 is 14 residues long. V gave up 6 bases and J gave up 5 bases, with 13 bases separating them. CDR1 and CDR2 (germline): ENHRY, SYGVKD. The CDR3 here is CAISESRQTGELFF. The CDR3 bases are TGTGCCATCAGCGAATCCCGACAGACCGGGGAGCTGTTTTTT.

This sequence joins TRBV18 and TRBJ2-1, with 11 bases aligning to TRBD1. Germline loops: CDR1 KGHSH, CDR2 LQKENI. V shed 1 base, J shed 8 bases, and the junction held 13 bases outside the gene matches. The CDR3 is made up of 18 amino acids. CDR3 DNA: TGTGCCAGCTCACCACTCGGAGGGGCGGACAGGGGGCCGGATGAGCAGTTCTTC. Translation: CASSPLGGADRGPDEQFF.

The gene calls are TRBV9 and TRBJ2-5; TRBD2 aligns across 9 bases. The CDR3 runs to 16 residues. The germline gives CDR1 SGDLS, CDR2 YYNGEE. V dropped 1 base and J dropped 3; count of bases not matched to a gene: 7. The CDR3 loop is CASSVRPSGGKETQYF. The CDR3 bases are TGTGCCAGCAGCGTAAGACCCAGCGGGGGGAAAGAGACCCAGTACTTC.

The V and J genes are TRBV5-1 and TRBJ1-1; no clear D. Trimming shortened V by 0 bases and J by 3 bases, and 9 bases separated the two germline ends. Germline CDR1 reads SGHRS; CDR2 reads YFSETQ. The CDR3 is 14 amino acids. The CDR3, as DNA: TGCGCCAGCAGCTTGGTCAGACGGGACACTGAAGCTTTCTTT. Translation gives CASSLVRRDTEAFF.